Described below is a single TCR beta chain sequence and its context. Its specificity is unknown. CDR3 size: 14 residues. Trimming cost V 3 bases and J 7 bases, with 15 bases left between them. From germline, CDR1 is MNHNY and CDR2 SVGAGI (reference sequence). Deep level was the assay's run setting. On ten immunoSEQ deep assay plates, unsorted PBMC DNA was sequenced. Profiling relied on immunoSEQ multiplex PCR, and the TCRdb table lists in-frame clones only, not all of them. This table has 450,000 to 500,000 clones, roughly 85% appearing once. This record belongs to a study of shared clonotypes between healthy human individuals. Study-wide results and caveats: The expectation was that sequencing depth would affect clonotype sharing among donors.

Sequencing input: PBMCs. This rearrangement joins TRBV6-6 to TRBJ1-1; D remains ambiguous. The receptor comes from a woman aged 40 to 49 in good health. Some clones in this sample may be carry-over from other donors' samples. CDR3 in DNA: TGTGCCAGCAGTTATCGTGCGTGGCAGGATGAAGCTTTCTTT. Residues: CASSYRAWQDEAFF.